The sequence of this TCR beta chain was determined in a study of cytomegalovirus exposure and HLA in healthy donors. This CDR3 has 17 residues. The PCR used 60 Vbeta and 13 Jbeta primers. The table came from immunoSEQ multiplex PCR; TCRdb's copy has only in-frame clones and leaves some out. The table includes over 140,000 clones, approximately 80% detected once. Source material: PBMCs. This sequence joins TRBV21-1 and TRBJ1-5; no check of the table's D call, TRBD1, against the DNA was made. TRBV21-1 has pseudogene status. The origin of this receptor is a man aged 50 to 60 in good health and CMV-seronegative. DNA for the CDR3: TGTGCCAGCACAACCAAAGGGCAGACAGGGCGGAATCAGCCCCAGCATTTT. Translating gives CASTTKGQTGRNQPQHF.